The 8 T cell receptor beta chains below were found in one sample sequenced in a study of blood T cell repertoires in COVID-19. Assay used: immunoSEQ multiplex PCR; TCRdb lists only in-frame clones, some missing. Among about 130,000 clones listed, about four fifths were seen once. Sequencing was done on a sample of PBMCs or T cells enriched from blood (not recorded which). The receptor set was obtained from a man aged 50 to 60 who had recovered from COVID-19.

V is TRBV9 and J is TRBJ1-6; D not resolved. Trimming left V 4 bases short and J 9 bases short, with 14 bases between. Germline CDR1 is SGDLS and CDR2 is YYNGEE. This CDR3 has 14 amino acids. CDR3: CASSTGLESSPLHF. CDR3 sequence (DNA): TGTGCCAGCAGCACCGGACTGGAGAGTTCACCCCTCCACTTT.

The chain is built from TRBV18 and TRBJ2-7; a possible D gene is TRBD1 (6 bases). Germline lookup yields CDR1 KGHSH and CDR2 LQKENI. Trimming shortened V by 3 bases and J by 3 bases, and 24 bases separated the two germline ends. CDR3 length: 18 residues. As DNA, the CDR3 is TGTGCCAGCTCACCTCTGGGCAGGGGTAGACTGCGAGGCTACGAGCAGTACTTC. This sequence encodes CASSPLGRGRLRGYEQYF.

The chain combines TRBV4-1 with TRBJ1-3; no clear D gene. V lost 3 bases and J lost 1, with 7 bases in between. CDR3 length equals 14 residues. Germline-derived CDR1 and CDR2 are MGHRA and YSYEKL. The DNA of the CDR3 is TGCGCCAGCAGCCACGTATTTTCTGGAAACACCATATATTTT. Protein product: CASSHVFSGNTIYF.

This clone was recorded a few times. Other nucleotide sequences in the sample specify the same CDR3. V usage is TRBV18 and J usage is TRBJ1-4, with D perhaps TRBD1 (5 bases). CDR1 KGHSH and CDR2 LQKENI come from the germline V gene. The CDR3 length is 14 residues. With 8 bases removed from V and 3 bases from J, the gap between germline ends came to 13 bases. The CDR3 sequence: CASQDSLSNEKLFF. The CDR3 DNA reads TGTGCCAGCCAAGACAGTTTATCTAATGAAAAACTGTTTTTT.

The chain uses TRBV2 and TRBJ2-2; 11 nucleotides align to TRBD1. The CDR3 length is 16 residues. V trimming: 7 bases; J trimming: 3 bases; junction bases outside the gene matches: 7. The germline V gene encodes CDR1 SNHLY and CDR2 FYNNEI. The CDR3 region is CASTGQGAGDTGELFF. The CDR3, as DNA: TGTGCCAGCACCGGACAGGGGGCGGGGGACACCGGGGAGCTGTTTTTT.

This rearrangement joins TRBV7-2 to TRBJ2-5; no clear D gene. Trimming took off 1 base at V and 5 bases at J, with 5 bases between the two ends. Germline-derived CDR1 and CDR2 are SGHTA and FQGNSA. There are 12 residues in the CDR3. CDR3 loop: CASSLVRETQYF. CDR3 nucleotides: TGTGCCAGCAGCTTAGTTCGGGAGACCCAGTACTTC. The whole variable domain, remainder taken from reference TRBV7-2 and TRBJ2-5, is GAGVSQSPSNKVTEKGKDVELRCDPISGHTALYWYRQSLGQGLEFLIYFQGNSAPDKSGLPSDRFSAERTGGSVSTLTIQRTQQEDSAVYLCASSLVRETQYFGPGTRLLVL.

The V call is TRBV6-5, the J call TRBJ2-6, with D unclear. Germline V gene sequence: CDR1 MNHEY, CDR2 SVGAGI. Trimming took off 11 bases at V and 0 bases at J, with 11 bases between the two ends. The CDR3 runs 14 residues. The CDR3 DNA is TGTGCCTCACTCCGGAGCTCTGGGGCCAACGTCCTGACTTTC. Residues: CASLRSSGANVLTF.

In regard to this clone: Germline is not matched at one junction end, which may reflect a read error. The chain joins TRBV6-1 to TRBJ1-1; D is unresolved. Germline CDR1 and CDR2: MNHNS and SASEGT. The CDR3 spans 13 residues. The CDR3 region is CASREVLGAEAFF. The CDR3 nucleotides are TGTGCCAGCAGGGAAGTTCTAGGCGCTGAAGCTTTCTTT.